The 17 T cell receptor beta chains below come from one sample, sequenced in a study of blood T cell repertoires in COVID-19 (dated by TCRdb to 2018 to 2020). The library was produced with the immunoSEQ multiplex PCR assay. TCRdb stores this immuneACCESS table with in-frame sequences only. Part of the clones is absent; in the studies checked, under half of the shortfall reflects unresolved V genes, and no reason is known for the rest. Across this sample there are 200,000 to 300,000 clones, with just under 85% seen only once. In total, the top ten clones hold 8.9% of the sample. The sequencing input was peripheral blood. Source of these receptors: a man older than 75 with acute or convalescent COVID-19.

The CDR3: CASSGDRGYNSPLHF. The CDR3 bases are TGTGCCAGCAGCGGGGACAGGGGCTATAATTCACCCCTCCACTTT. The gene calls are TRBV2 and TRBJ1-6; 10 nucleotides agree with TRBD1. Losses at the gene ends were 6 bases for V and 3 bases for J; bases not matched to a gene: 2. Germline values: CDR1 SNHLY, CDR2 FYNNEI. The CDR3 has 15 residues.

This clone was observed a handful of times. This sequence joins TRBV28 and TRBJ1-2; weak D call: TRBD1 (5 bases). CDR3 length: 15 residues. Germline loops: CDR1 MDHEN, CDR2 SYDVKM. Trimming removed 7 bases at V and 3 bases at J, with 18 bases between. CDR3 amino acids: CASTGQGGTYYGYTF. The CDR3 DNA reads TGTGCCAGCACGGGTCAGGGAGGGACCTACTATGGCTACACCTTC.

The chain recombines TRBV24-1 with TRBJ2-7; 7 bases align to TRBD1. The V gene's germline CDR1 is KGHDR and CDR2 SFDVKD. The V segment lost 0 bases and the J segment 3 bases; nucleotides outside the gene matches: 13. The CDR3 sequence is 18 residues long. CDR3 in amino acids: CATSDLLDPGTVGYEQYF. The CDR3 DNA follows: TGTGCCACCAGTGATTTGCTCGACCCCGGGACAGTTGGCTACGAGCAGTACTTC.

This clone was picked up one time. The chain carries TRBV9 and TRBJ1-5; perhaps TRBD1 as D (6 bases). The length of the CDR3 is 15 residues. Per the germline V gene, CDR1 is SGDLS and CDR2 is YYNGEE. The V gene lost 0 bases and the J gene lost 4 bases, with 11 bases spanning the gap. In nucleotides, the CDR3 is TGTGCCAGCAGCGTAGGCCCGGGACAAAATCAGCCCCAGCATTTT. Protein sequence: CASSVGPGQNQPQHF.

This clone was detected once. The rearrangement links TRBV4-1 to TRBJ2-5, with 9 nucleotides matching TRBD2. The junction had 14 bases not matched to a gene; V was cut back by 7 bases and J by 5 bases. This CDR3 is built from 16 residues. Germline-derived CDR1 and CDR2 are MGHRA and YSYEKL. The CDR3 sequence is CASKASSGGQWETQYF. DNA for the CDR3: TGCGCCAGCAAGGCGAGCAGCGGGGGGCAATGGGAGACCCAGTACTTC.

Details on this clone: Different DNA sequences within this sample yield the same CDR3. V and J are TRBV19 and TRBJ1-5; D may be TRBD1 (5 bases). With 5 bases removed from V and 2 bases from J, the gap between germline ends came to 7 bases. Germline loops: CDR1 LNHDA, CDR2 SQIVND (reference sequence). This CDR3 has 13 residues. CDR3 nucleotide sequence: TGTGCCAGTAGTGTGACAGGCAATCAGCCCCAGCATTTT. It yields the protein CASSVTGNQPQHF.

V is TRBV7-2 and J is TRBJ1-6, with D perhaps matching TRBD1 (5 bases). V gave up 5 bases and J gave up 7 bases, with 18 bases separating them. The germline V gene encodes CDR1 SGHTA and CDR2 FQGNSA. CDR3 length: 16 residues. The CDR3 DNA reads as TGTGCCAGCAGCCCACGTGTTTCCAGGGCAAATTCACCCCTCCACTTT. Protein sequence: CASSPRVSRANSPLHF.

The chain links TRBV27 to TRBJ2-2; 11 bases fit TRBD2. The CDR3 runs 16 residues. Looked up from germline, CDR1 is MNHEY and CDR2 is SMNVEV (reference sequence). V lost 6 bases to trimming and J lost 7 bases; unmatched junction nucleotides: 10. CDR3 residues: CASRTLAGGLSGELFF. In DNA form, the CDR3 reads TGTGCCAGCAGAACTCTAGCGGGGGGATTAAGCGGGGAGCTGTTTTTT.

The chain joins TRBV7-8 to TRBJ2-5; tentative D call: TRBD1 (6 bases). CDR3 length: 17 residues. Trimming took 1 base from V and 0 from J, leaving 15 bases between them. Germline V CDR1 and CDR2: SGHVS, FQNEAQ. The CDR3 DNA is TGTGCCAGCAGCTTAGTTGGGGGACACCTATACCAAGAGACCCAGTACTTC. This translates into CASSLVGGHLYQETQYF.

The V call is TRBV6-5, the J call TRBJ1-2, with D unresolved. Trimming cost V 2 bases and J 4 bases, with 8 bases left between them. Looked up from germline, CDR1 is MNHEY and CDR2 is SVGAGI. The length of the CDR3 is 13 residues. In DNA, the CDR3 is TGTGCCAGCAGTTACGAGGGTACCTATGGCTACACCTTC. Protein product: CASSYEGTYGYTF.

In this sample, this clone turned up many times. The chain couples TRBV24-1 to TRBJ1-6, with D uncertain. The V gene's germline CDR1 is KGHDR and CDR2 SFDVKD. This CDR3 comprises 15 residues. Between the trimmed V and J ends, which lost 3 bases and 5 bases, there was a span of 10 bases. CDR3 protein: CATSDGPGNNSPLHF. The CDR3 coding sequence is TGTGCCACCAGTGATGGCCCGGGTAATAATTCACCCCTCCACTTT.

The V gene is TRBV5-1, the J gene TRBJ1-1; D is unclear. Deletions cut 1 base from V and 4 bases from J, with 14 bases between. The germline V gene encodes CDR1 SGHRS and CDR2 YFSETQ. This CDR3 has 15 amino acids. This chain's CDR3 is CASSLRFGGSTEAFF. In DNA form, the CDR3 reads TGCGCCAGCAGCTTGAGGTTCGGCGGCTCCACTGAAGCTTTCTTT.

A few counts support this clone. The rearrangement links TRBV29-1 to TRBJ2-2, with 10 nucleotides matching TRBD2. Germline-derived CDR1 and CDR2 are SQVTM and ANQGSEA. After removal of 5 bases from V and 3 bases from J, the junction contained 3 bases not matched to a gene. The CDR3 spans 14 residues. The DNA for the CDR3 is TGCAGCGTTACTAGCGGGATCGACACCGGGGAGCTGTTTTTT. The encoded protein is CSVTSGIDTGELFF.

The chain uses TRBV5-1 and TRBJ1-1; possibly TRBD1 for D (5 bases). This CDR3 spans 15 amino acids. Trimming cost V 3 bases and J 1 base, with 13 bases left between them. Looked up from germline, CDR1 is SGHRS and CDR2 is YFSETQ. CDR3 amino acids: CASSWERGQNTEAFF. For the CDR3, the DNA is TGCGCCAGCAGCTGGGAAAGGGGCCAGAACACTGAAGCTTTCTTT. The variable domain in full, completed from reference TRBV5-1 and TRBJ1-1, reads KAGVTQTPRYLIKTRGQQVTLSCSPISGHRSVSWYQQTPGQGLQFLFEYFSETQRNKGNFPGRFSGRQFSNSRSEMNVSTLELGDSALYLCASSWERGQNTEAFFGQGTRLTVV.

The chain joins TRBV2 to TRBJ2-3; weak D call: TRBD1 (6 bases). Trimming took 8 bases from V and 0 from J, leaving 15 bases between them. CDR3 length: 15 amino acids. Germline V gene sequence: CDR1 SNHLY, CDR2 FYNNEI. The DNA of the CDR3 is TGTGCCAGCCGCCGAACGGACAGCAGCACAGATACGCAGTATTTT. Translation: CASRRTDSSTDTQYF. The full variable domain, its missing parts supplied by reference TRBV2 and TRBJ2-3, is EPEVTQTPSHQVTQMGQEVILRCVPISNHLYFYWYRQILGQKVEFLVSFYNNEISEKSEIFDDQFSVERPDGSNFTLKIRSTKLEDSAMYFCASRRTDSSTDTQYFGPGTRLTVL.

The rearrangement joins TRBV7-8 to TRBJ2-1, with D perhaps matching TRBD2 (6 bases). CDR1 is SGHVS, CDR2 FQNEAQ, per germline. The V end was cut by 7 bases, the J end by 4 bases, with 14 bases between. This CDR3 region has 14 residues. The CDR3 sequence: CASTGVGPYNEQFF. CDR3 in DNA: TGTGCCAGCACGGGAGTAGGCCCTTACAATGAGCAGTTCTTC.

The chain is built from TRBV10-1 and TRBJ2-2; possible D gene TRBD1, 6 bases. The CDR3 is made up of 14 amino acids. Germline lookup yields CDR1 WNHNN and CDR2 SYGVQD (reference sequence). Trimming pared 4 bases from V and 3 bases from J, leaving 9 bases between. CDR3 bases: TGCGCCAGCAGTGTTACAGGGTACACCGGGGAGCTGTTTTTT. This gives the protein CASSVTGYTGELFF.